This TCR beta chain appears in the sequencing data of a study of blood T cell repertoires in COVID-19. Clones were read by immunoSEQ multiplex PCR, and TCRdb kept only the in-frame ones, dropping some. The data contain some 270,000 clones, 75% to 95% of them singletons. V lost 1 base and J 2 bases, leaving 12 bases between the germline ends. CDR1 GTSNPN and CDR2 SVGIG come from the germline V gene (reference sequence). The CDR3 has 15 amino acids. The TCR sequence derives from a man in his forties who had been exposed to COVID-19. Material: PBMCs or T cells enriched from blood (not recorded which). The V gene is TRBV30, the J gene TRBJ1-5; D perhaps matches TRBD1 (6 bases). The CDR3 loop reads CAWSAGVLGNQPQHF. The CDR3, as DNA: TGTGCCTGGAGTGCAGGGGTATTGGGCAATCAGCCCCAGCATTTT.